Listed below are T cell receptor beta chains from one sample, sequenced in a study of blood T cell repertoires in COVID-19. Only in-frame clones appear in the TCRdb table, and some are missing; sequencing was by immunoSEQ multiplex PCR. The sample shows fewer than 350,000 clones, approximately 85% of them seen only once. Sequences were obtained from PBMCs or T cells enriched from blood (not recorded which). The source is a woman in her twenties or thirties who had recovered from COVID-19. Both conserved end residues are part of each CDR3. The D gene is left open where the match is weak. Rows may omit the clone size; those that give it use once, few, many or a size class.

J: TRBJ2-7
size: .
D: .
V: TRBV2
DNA: TGTGCCAGCAGTCTGACAGTTTTTAGCTCCTACGAGCAGTACTTC
CDR3: CASSLTVFSSYEQYF

J: TRBJ2-7
size: .
D: .
V: TRBV6-6
DNA: TGTGCCAGCAGCCCAAAGGGCGGGGTCCCCTACGAGCAGTACTTC
CDR3: CASSPKGGVPYEQYF

J: TRBJ1-2
size: .
D: .
V: TRBV27
DNA: TGTGCCAGCAGACCATGGAACAGTCGCTATGGCTACACCTTC
CDR3: CASRPWNSRYGYTF

J: TRBJ1-5
size: .
D: .
V: TRBV6-2/TRBV6-3
DNA: TGTGCCAGCAGTTATGTCGCGGGGTTGGAGCCCCAGCATTTT
CDR3: CASSYVAGLEPQHF

J: TRBJ1-1
size: .
D: .
V: TRBV12-3/TRBV12-4
DNA: TGTGCCAGCAGTTTTGAGGCCACTGAAGCTTTCTTT
CDR3: CASSFEATEAFF

J: TRBJ2-5
size: .
D: TRBD1
V: TRBV11-3
DNA: TGTGCCAGCAGCTCCCTTACCGCACAGGGGGTGAGACTAGAGACCCAGTACTTC
CDR3: CASSSLTAQGVRLETQYF

J: TRBJ1-5
size: .
D: .
V: TRBV30
DNA: TGTGCCTGGAGTGACCAAACCCGAGCCGGGGTGGGGAGCAATCAGCCCCAGCATTTT
CDR3: CAWSDQTRAGVGSNQPQHF

J: TRBJ2-4
size: .
D: TRBD2
V: TRBV29-1
DNA: TGCAGCGCGATTTCAGGACTAGCGGGAGGGCCGGAACGCTTC
CDR3: CSAISGLAGGPERF

J: TRBJ1-1
size: once
D: TRBD1
V: TRBV28
DNA: TGTGCCAGCAGCGACAGGGTTAACACTGAAGCTTTCTTT
CDR3: CASSDRVNTEAFF

J: TRBJ2-5
size: .
D: TRBD1
V: TRBV5-1
DNA: TGCGCCAGCAGCTCATTGACAGGGTCCGAAGAGACCCAGTACTTC
CDR3: CASSSLTGSEETQYF

J: TRBJ1-2
size: .
D: TRBD1
V: TRBV28
DNA: TGTGCCAGCAGTCCCACCCTGGACAGGGGGTTTGGCTACACCTTC
CDR3: CASSPTLDRGFGYTF

J: TRBJ2-1
size: .
D: TRBD1
V: TRBV7-8
DNA: TGTGCCAGCTTAACGGGACAGGTTTACAATGAGCAGTTCTTC
CDR3: CASLTGQVYNEQFF

J: TRBJ2-1
size: .
D: TRBD2
V: TRBV5-1
DNA: TGCGCCAGCAGGAAGACTAGCGGGGGAGACAATGAGCAGTTCTTC
CDR3: CASRKTSGGDNEQFF

J: TRBJ2-1
size: .
D: TRBD2
V: TRBV7-6
DNA: TGTGCCAGCAGCTTAGGCCACGACGGGGGGAGGGGTTACAATGAGCAGTTCTTC
CDR3: CASSLGHDGGRGYNEQFF

J: TRBJ2-2
size: .
D: .
V: TRBV6-2/TRBV6-3
DNA: TGTGCCAGCAGTTACTCGAGGACAAGAGTCGCCGGGGAGCTGTTTTTT
CDR3: CASSYSRTRVAGELFF

J: TRBJ1-2
size: .
D: .
V: TRBV9
DNA: TGTGCCAGCAGCGTAGGCGCAGGATCTAACTATGGCTACACCTTC
CDR3: CASSVGAGSNYGYTF

J: TRBJ2-3
size: .
D: TRBD2
V: TRBV6-4
DNA: TGTGCCAGCTCTAGCGGGAGCACAGATACGCAGTATTTT
CDR3: CASSSGSTDTQYF

J: TRBJ1-2
size: .
D: TRBD1
V: TRBV28
DNA: TGTGCCAGCAGTTTGGGACAGGTCAATGGCTACACCTTC
CDR3: CASSLGQVNGYTF

J: TRBJ2-3
size: .
D: .
V: TRBV30
DNA: TGTGCCTGGAGTGAGAGAAGCACAGATACGCAGTATTTT
CDR3: CAWSERSTDTQYF

J: TRBJ1-4
size: few
D: .
V: TRBV5-4
DNA: TGTGCCAGCAGCCCCGTCGGGGAAAAACTGTTTTTT
CDR3: CASSPVGEKLFF

J: TRBJ1-5
size: .
D: TRBD1
V: TRBV7-2
DNA: TGTGCCAGCAGTCTTGGACAGGGGCCTTTGGCGCCCCAGCATTTT
CDR3: CASSLGQGPLAPQHF

J: TRBJ2-1
size: .
D: TRBD2
V: TRBV7-2
DNA: TGTGCCAGCAGCTTTAGCGGGAGCTCCTACAATGAGCAGTTCTTC
CDR3: CASSFSGSSYNEQFF

J: TRBJ1-1
size: .
D: .
V: TRBV28
DNA: TGTGCCAGCAGTTTTCAGGGGCCTGAAGCTTTCTTT
CDR3: CASSFQGPEAFF

J: TRBJ2-7
size: .
D: TRBD2
V: TRBV7-2
DNA: TGTGCCAGCAGCTTAGTAGTCGTCGGACTAGCAGCTTACGAGCAGTACTTC
CDR3: CASSLVVVGLAAYEQYF

J: TRBJ2-5
size: .
D: TRBD1
V: TRBV5-1
DNA: TGCGCCAGCAGTCTCTCGATTGGACAGGGGATGGGGGAGACCCAGTACTTC
CDR3: CASSLSIGQGMGETQYF

J: TRBJ2-5
size: .
D: .
V: TRBV5-1
DNA: TGCGCCAGCAGCTTGACCGTGCCCCAGGGACAAGAGACCCAGTACTTC
CDR3: CASSLTVPQGQETQYF

J: TRBJ1-2
size: .
D: .
V: TRBV28
DNA: TGTGCCAGCAGCACCAGAAAGGGAGGGAGCTATGGCTACACCTTC
CDR3: CASSTRKGGSYGYTF

J: TRBJ1-1
size: once
D: .
V: TRBV2
DNA: TGTGCCAGCAACCTACAGGGGAACACTGAAGCTTTCTTT
CDR3: CASNLQGNTEAFF

J: TRBJ1-1
size: .
D: TRBD1
V: TRBV7-9
DNA: TGTGCCAGCAGCTTTAGGGGACAGGGACTACTAAACACTGAAGCTTTCTTT
CDR3: CASSFRGQGLLNTEAFF

J: TRBJ2-7
size: .
D: TRBD2
V: TRBV4-1
DNA: TGCGCCAGCAGCATAGGACTAGCGGGATTCATGTCGATACCCGAACAGTACGAGCAGTACTTC
CDR3: CASSIGLAGFMSIPEQYEQYF

J: TRBJ1-1
size: .
D: .
V: TRBV10-1
DNA: TGCGCCAGCAGTGAGAGCAGGATGAACACTGAAGCTTTCTTT
CDR3: CASSESRMNTEAFF

J: TRBJ2-7
size: .
D: TRBD2
V: TRBV29-1
DNA: TGCAGCGCCAATAAACCCCAGGGACTAGGGGCCGACGAGCAGTACTTC
CDR3: CSANKPQGLGADEQYF

J: TRBJ2-1
size: .
D: TRBD2
V: TRBV30
DNA: TGTGCCTGGAGTGTACTAGCGGGAACCTACAATGAGCAGTTCTTC
CDR3: CAWSVLAGTYNEQFF

J: TRBJ2-1
size: .
D: .
V: TRBV11-2
DNA: TGTGCCAGCAGCTTAGATATGTGGACTGGGCGGGTTGGGAATGAGCAGTTCTTC
CDR3: CASSLDMWTGRVGNEQFF

J: TRBJ2-1
size: .
D: .
V: TRBV5-1
DNA: TGCGCCAGCAGCTTGGCGGGGTCCAATGAGCAGTTCTTC
CDR3: CASSLAGSNEQFF

J: TRBJ2-7
size: .
D: .
V: TRBV7-2
DNA: TGTGCCAGCAGCAACTCCCGAGCTACCGAGCAGTACTTC
CDR3: CASSNSRATEQYF

J: TRBJ2-1
size: .
D: .
V: TRBV3-1/TRBV3-2
DNA: TGTGCCAGCAGCCAAGTAAACAATGAGCAGTTCTTC
CDR3: CASSQVNNEQFF

J: TRBJ1-2
size: .
D: .
V: TRBV11-2
DNA: TGTGCCAGCAGCCACGGTGGTAAGACAGGCCACTATGGCTACACCTTC
CDR3: CASSHGGKTGHYGYTF

J: TRBJ2-3
size: .
D: TRBD2
V: TRBV7-3
DNA: TGTGCCAGCAGCTTAACCAAACTAGCGGGCGGCGGCCTTGGCACAGATACGCAGTATTTT
CDR3: CASSLTKLAGGGLGTDTQYF

J: TRBJ1-4
size: once
D: .
V: TRBV7-9
DNA: TGTGCCAGCAGCTTGGGTACAGGGAATGAAAAACTGTTTTTT
CDR3: CASSLGTGNEKLFF

J: TRBJ2-3
size: .
D: .
V: TRBV29-1
DNA: TGCAGCGTTGAAGACATCCCAGATACGCAGTATTTT
CDR3: CSVEDIPDTQYF

J: TRBJ1-6
size: .
D: TRBD1
V: TRBV7-8
DNA: TGTGCCAGCAGCTCGGGACAGGCACCTTCCTTTTATAATTCACCCCTCCACTTT
CDR3: CASSSGQAPSFYNSPLHF

J: TRBJ1-3
size: .
D: .
V: TRBV9
DNA: TGTGCCAGCAGCGTAGTGGAGGGACCTGGAAACACCATATATTTT
CDR3: CASSVVEGPGNTIYF

J: TRBJ2-7
size: .
D: .
V: TRBV7-8
DNA: TGTGCCAGCAGCCCGCAAGGGGCCAGCTCCTACGAGCAGTACTTC
CDR3: CASSPQGASSYEQYF

J: TRBJ1-1
size: .
D: .
V: TRBV7-9
DNA: TGTGCCAGCAGCTTAGACTGGGAGGGGCACACTGAAGCTTTCTTT
CDR3: CASSLDWEGHTEAFF

J: TRBJ2-2
size: once
D: .
V: TRBV5-1
DNA: TGCGCCAGCAGCTTTCCAAAGGGGTCCGACCGACCTACCGGGGAGCTGTTTTTT
CDR3: CASSFPKGSDRPTGELFF

J: TRBJ2-5
size: few
D: TRBD2
V: TRBV2
DNA: TGTGCCAGTACCGGCGCTAGCGGGGGGGCACAGACCCAGTACTTC
CDR3: CASTGASGGAQTQYF

J: TRBJ1-1
size: .
D: TRBD1
V: TRBV5-6
DNA: TGTGCCAGCAGCTTAGGGACAGGGGCTGAAGCTTTCTTT
CDR3: CASSLGTGAEAFF